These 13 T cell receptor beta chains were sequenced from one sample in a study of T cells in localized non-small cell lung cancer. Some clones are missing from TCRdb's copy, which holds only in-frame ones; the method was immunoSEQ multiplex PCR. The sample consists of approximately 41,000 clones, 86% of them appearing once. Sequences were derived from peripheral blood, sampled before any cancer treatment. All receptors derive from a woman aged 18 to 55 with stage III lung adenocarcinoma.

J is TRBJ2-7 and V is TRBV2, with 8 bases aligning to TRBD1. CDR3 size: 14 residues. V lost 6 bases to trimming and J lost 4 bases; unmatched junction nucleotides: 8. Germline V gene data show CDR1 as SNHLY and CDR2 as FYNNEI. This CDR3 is CASSLDRGPYEQYF. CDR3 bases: TGTGCCAGCAGCCTCGACAGGGGTCCGTACGAGCAGTACTTC.

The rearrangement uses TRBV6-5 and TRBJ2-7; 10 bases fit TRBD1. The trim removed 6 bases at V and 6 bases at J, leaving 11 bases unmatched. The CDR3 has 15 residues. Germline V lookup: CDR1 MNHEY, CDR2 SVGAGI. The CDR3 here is CASSTQGTGASEQYF. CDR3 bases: TGTGCCAGCAGCACGCAAGGGACAGGGGCGTCCGAGCAGTACTTC.

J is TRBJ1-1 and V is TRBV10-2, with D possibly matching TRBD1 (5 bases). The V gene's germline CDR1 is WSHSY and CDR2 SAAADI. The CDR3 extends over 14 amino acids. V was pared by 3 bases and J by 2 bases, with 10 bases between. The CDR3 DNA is TGCGCCAGCAGTGATGAGGGGCCTAACACTGAAGCTTTCTTT. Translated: CASSDEGPNTEAFF.

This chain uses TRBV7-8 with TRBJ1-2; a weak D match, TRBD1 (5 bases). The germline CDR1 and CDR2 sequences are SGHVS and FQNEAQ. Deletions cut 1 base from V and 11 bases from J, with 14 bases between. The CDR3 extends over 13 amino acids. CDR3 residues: CASSLVSRDLYTF. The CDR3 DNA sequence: TGTGCCAGCAGCTTAGTCTCCAGGGATCTATACACCTTC. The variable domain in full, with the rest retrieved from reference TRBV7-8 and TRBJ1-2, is GAGVSQSPRYKVAKRGQDVALRCDPISGHVSLFWYQQALGQGPEFLTYFQNEAQLDKSGLPSDRFFAERPEGSVSTLKIQRTQQEDSAVYLCASSLVSRDLYTFGSGTRLTVV.

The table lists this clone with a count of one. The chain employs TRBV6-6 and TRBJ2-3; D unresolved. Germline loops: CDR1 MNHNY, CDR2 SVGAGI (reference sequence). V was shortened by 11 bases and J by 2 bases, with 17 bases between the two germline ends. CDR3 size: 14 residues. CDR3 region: CAPRRQQYTDTQYF. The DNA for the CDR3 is TGTGCCCCAAGGCGTCAGCAATACACAGATACGCAGTATTTT.

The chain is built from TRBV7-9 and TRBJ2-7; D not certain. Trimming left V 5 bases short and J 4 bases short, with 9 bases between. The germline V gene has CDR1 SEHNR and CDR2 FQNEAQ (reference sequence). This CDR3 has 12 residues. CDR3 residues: CASSIIGYEQYF. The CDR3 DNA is TGTGCCAGCAGCATAATCGGGTACGAGCAGTACTTC.

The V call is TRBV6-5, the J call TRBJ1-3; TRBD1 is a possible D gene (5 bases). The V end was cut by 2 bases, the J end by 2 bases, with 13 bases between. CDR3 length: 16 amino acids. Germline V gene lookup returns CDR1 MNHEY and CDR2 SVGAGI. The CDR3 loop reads CASSYGGRAPGNTIYF. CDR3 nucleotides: TGTGCCAGCAGTTACGGGGGACGGGCACCTGGAAACACCATATATTTT.

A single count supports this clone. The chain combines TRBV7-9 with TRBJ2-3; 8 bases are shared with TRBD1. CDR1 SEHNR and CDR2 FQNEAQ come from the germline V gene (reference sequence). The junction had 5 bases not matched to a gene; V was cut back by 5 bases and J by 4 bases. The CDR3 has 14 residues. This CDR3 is CASSPQQGADTQYF. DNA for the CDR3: TGTGCCAGCAGCCCGCAACAGGGGGCAGATACGCAGTATTTT.

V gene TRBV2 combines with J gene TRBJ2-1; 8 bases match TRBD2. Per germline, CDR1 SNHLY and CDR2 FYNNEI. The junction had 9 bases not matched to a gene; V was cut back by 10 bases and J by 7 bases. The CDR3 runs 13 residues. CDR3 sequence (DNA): TGTGCCACCACCCCCGGGGGGGCGAATGAGCAGTTCTTC. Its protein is CATTPGGANEQFF.

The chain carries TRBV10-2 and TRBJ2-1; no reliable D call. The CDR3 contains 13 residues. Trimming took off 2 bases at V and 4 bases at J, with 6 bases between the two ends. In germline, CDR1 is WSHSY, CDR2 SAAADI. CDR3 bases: TGCGCCAGCAGTGAGACAGATTACAATGAGCAGTTCTTC. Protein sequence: CASSETDYNEQFF.

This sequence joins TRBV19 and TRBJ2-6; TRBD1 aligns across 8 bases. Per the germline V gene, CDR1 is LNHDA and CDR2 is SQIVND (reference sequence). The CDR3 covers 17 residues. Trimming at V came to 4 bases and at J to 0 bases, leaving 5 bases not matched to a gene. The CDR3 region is CASSTGTGFSGANVLTF. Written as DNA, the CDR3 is TGTGCCAGTAGTACCGGGACAGGTTTCTCTGGGGCCAACGTCCTGACTTTC.

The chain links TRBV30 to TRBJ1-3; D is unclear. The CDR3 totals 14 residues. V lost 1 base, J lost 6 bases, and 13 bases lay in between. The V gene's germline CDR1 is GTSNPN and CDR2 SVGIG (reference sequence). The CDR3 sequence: CAWSAGGSINTIYF. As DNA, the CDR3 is TGTGCCTGGAGTGCCGGAGGGTCGATAAACACCATATATTTT. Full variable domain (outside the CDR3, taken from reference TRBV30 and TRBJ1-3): SQTIHQWPATLVQPVGSPLSLECTVEGTSNPNLYWYRQAAGRGLQLLFYSVGIGQISSEVPQNLSASRPQDRQFILSSKKLLLSDSGFYLCAWSAGGSINTIYFGEGSWLTVV.

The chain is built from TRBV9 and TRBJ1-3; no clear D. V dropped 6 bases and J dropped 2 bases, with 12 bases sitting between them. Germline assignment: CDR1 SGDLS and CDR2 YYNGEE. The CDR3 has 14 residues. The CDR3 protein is CASTEGGTGNTIYF. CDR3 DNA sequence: TGTGCCAGCACAGAGGGAGGGACTGGAAACACCATATATTTT.